This TCR beta chain was obtained from a study of cytotoxic CD8 clonotypes in ibrutinib-treated CLL. About the research overall: The group held under twelve relapsed/refractory and around 15 treatment-naive patients, with under 18 IGHV unmutated. The response samples were taken once patients had been treated for a median of around eleven months, range 6 to 36. Study-level results: Sustained-remission and progressing patients were not sampled at matched times. At baseline, clonality was higher than in age-matched healthy donors and correlated with CD8+ counts.

This clone has just a few counts. Its target is not known. Profiling relied on immunoSEQ multiplex PCR, and the TCRdb table lists in-frame clones only, not all of them. Here the sample spans about 29,000 clones, roughly 60% being singletons. This sample comprised PBMCs, obtained before ibrutinib treatment. This clonotype originated in a human donor with chronic lymphocytic leukemia.

The CDR3 region is CASSPRTGAYGYTF. The DNA for the CDR3 is TGTGCCAGCAGCCCGAGGACAGGGGCCTATGGCTACACCTTC. The chain is built from TRBV11-2 and TRBJ1-2; 9 bases are a match to TRBD1. Germline CDR1 SGHAT, CDR2 FQNNGV. J lost 4 bases, V lost 5 bases, and 5 bases had no gene match. The CDR3 spans 14 residues.